This section outlines one TCR beta chain sequence together with its context. The specificity of this receptor is unknown. One base away there is no much larger clone; base qualities are not given. Other nucleotide sequences from this sample produce the same CDR3. From the germline V gene, CDR1 is MNHEY and CDR2 is SVGAGI. The CDR3, from cysteine to phenylalanine, totals 13 residues. Of all the DNA, just the CDR3 is kept, 39 bases in frame from base 1. V drops 2 bases and J drops 1 base, leaving 5 bases in between. Collaborating institutions collected whole blood in K2EDTA tubes following their own protocols. For TCRbeta analysis, collaborators shipped samples as frozen whole blood, isolated PBMCs, or DNA extracted from either of those sample types. This entry comes from a study of blood T cell repertoires in COVID-19 (dated by TCRdb to the early 2020s). Study-level background: Samples from collaborators originated in the United States, Italy and Spain and spanned both the acute and convalescent phases of COVID-19. Subjects who had been exposed to COVID-19, were actively infected with it, or had recovered from it provided the deeply sampled blood TCRbeta repertoires that made up the dataset. The prospective study material was composed of cDNA or gDNA derived from T cells, B-cell-depleted T cells, or PBMCs. Where available, HLA class I and class II types were obtained from metadata supplied by the sample provider rather than from assay-based typing. The samples were drawn from two sources: the first 160 participants of the ongoing ImmuneRACE study, and approximately 1,300 subjects contributed by 6 global collaborators. The sample metadata nearly always contained a de-identified subject ID, COVID-19 status, age in years and sex. The repertoires were released in a freely available public database meant as a resource for research on the immune response to SARS-CoV-2. Study-wide conclusions, independent of this receptor: How much clinical and demographic metadata was included differed by source and by participant, and the metadata was provided uncurated.

TCRbeta CDR3 regions were amplified from genomic DNA by means of the immunoSEQ Assay, a bias-controlled multiplex PCR. Concerning the study's data processing: Within the assay, amplification of reference gene primers was used to estimate how many nucleated cells each sample contained. To quantify the absolute abundance of each unique TCRbeta CDR3 rearrangement, sequence reads were collapsed and filtered. For each sample, productive Simpson clonality was calculated as the square root of Simpson's diversity index across productive rearrangements. The source is immuneACCESS, and TCRdb retained only in-frame sequences with V and J called. Part of the clones is not carried over; for the studies checked, unresolved V genes explain less than half of this, and the remainder is unexplained. V, J and clone size are taken as reported in that table, and D and trimming were inferred from the DNA itself. The sample contains about 92,000 clones, 72% of them found a single time. The ten top clones hold 20% to 25% of the sample.

Recombination linked TRBV6-5 to TRBJ1-1; too little of a D gene remains to name it. Sequencing was carried out using peripheral blood. The source of this sequence is a woman aged 55-70 years in a cohort sampled during active or convalescent COVID-19. The CDR3 sequence is CASSYGGNTEAFF. The nucleotide sequence reads TGTGCCAGCAGTTACGGCGGGAACACTGAAGCTTTCTTT.